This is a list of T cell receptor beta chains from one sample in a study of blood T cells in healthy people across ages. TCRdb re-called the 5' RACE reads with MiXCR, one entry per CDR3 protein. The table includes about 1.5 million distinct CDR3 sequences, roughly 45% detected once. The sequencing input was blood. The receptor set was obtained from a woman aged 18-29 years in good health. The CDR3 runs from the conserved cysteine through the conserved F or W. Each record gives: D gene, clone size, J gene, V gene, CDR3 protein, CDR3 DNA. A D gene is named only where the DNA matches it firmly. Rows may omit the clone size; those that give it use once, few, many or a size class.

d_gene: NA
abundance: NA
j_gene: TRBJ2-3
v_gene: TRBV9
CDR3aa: CASSDKSDTQYF
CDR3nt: TGTGCCAGCAGCGATAAATCAGATACGCAGTATTTT

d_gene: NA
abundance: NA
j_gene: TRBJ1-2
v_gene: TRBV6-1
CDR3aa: CAGITGPGHYGYTF
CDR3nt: TGTGCCGGCATCACTGGCCCGGGCCACTATGGCTACACCTTC

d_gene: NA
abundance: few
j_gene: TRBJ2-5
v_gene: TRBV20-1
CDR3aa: CSAASFGGQETQYF
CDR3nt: TGCAGTGCCGCATCGTTCGGGGGCCAAGAGACCCAGTACTTC

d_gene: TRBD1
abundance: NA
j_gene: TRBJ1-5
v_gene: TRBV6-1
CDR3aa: CASRRTGVGNQPQHF
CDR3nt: TGTGCCAGCAGACGAACAGGGGTGGGCAATCAGCCCCAGCATTTT

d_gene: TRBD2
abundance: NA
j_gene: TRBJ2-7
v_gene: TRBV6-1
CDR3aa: CASSELGGKGGEQYF
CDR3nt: TGTGCCAGCAGTGAACTGGGGGGGAAAGGAGGCGAGCAGTACTTC

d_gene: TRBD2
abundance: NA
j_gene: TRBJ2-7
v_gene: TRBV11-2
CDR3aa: CASSLGLAGGQGEQYF
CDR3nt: TGTGCCAGCAGCTTGGGACTAGCGGGAGGTCAGGGCGAGCAGTACTTC

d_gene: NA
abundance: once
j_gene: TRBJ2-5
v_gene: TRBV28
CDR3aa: CAGMTSGWVRETQYF
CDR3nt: TGTGCCGGCATGACCAGCGGTTGGGTGAGAGAGACCCAGTACTTC

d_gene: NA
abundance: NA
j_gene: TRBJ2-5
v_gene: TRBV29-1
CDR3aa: CSVLPGQGETQYF
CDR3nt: TGCAGCGTTCTGCCGGGGCAGGGAGAGACCCAGTACTTC

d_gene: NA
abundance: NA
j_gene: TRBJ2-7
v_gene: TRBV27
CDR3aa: CASRPAPSSYEQYF
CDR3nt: TGTGCCAGCAGACCCGCCCCCTCCTCCTACGAGCAGTACTTC

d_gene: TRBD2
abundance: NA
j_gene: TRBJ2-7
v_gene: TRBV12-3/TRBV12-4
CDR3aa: CASSLFRGTSGGDEQYF
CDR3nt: TGTGCCAGCAGTTTATTTCGGGGGACTAGCGGGGGGGACGAGCAGTACTTC

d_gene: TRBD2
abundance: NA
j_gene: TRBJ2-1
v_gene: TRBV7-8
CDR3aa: CASSSGLAAVEQFF
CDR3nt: TGTGCCAGCAGCTCGGGACTAGCGGCTGTTGAGCAGTTCTTC

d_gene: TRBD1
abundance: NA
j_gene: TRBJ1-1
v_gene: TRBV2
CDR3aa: CASSEAPTGVGTEAFF
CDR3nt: TGTGCCAGCAGTGAAGCTCCCACAGGGGTAGGGACTGAAGCTTTCTTT

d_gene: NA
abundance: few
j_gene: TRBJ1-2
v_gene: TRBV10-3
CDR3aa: CAISEAGANYGYTF
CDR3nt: TGTGCCATCAGTGAGGCCGGAGCTAACTATGGCTACACCTTC

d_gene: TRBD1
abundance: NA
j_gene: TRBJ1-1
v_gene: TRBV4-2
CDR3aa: CASSQDLGGTGVSTEAFF
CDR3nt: TGTGCCAGCAGCCAAGACTTGGGGGGGACAGGGGTGAGCACTGAAGCTTTCTTT

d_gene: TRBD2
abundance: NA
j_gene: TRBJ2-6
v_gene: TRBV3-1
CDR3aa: CASSQAALAVSGANVLTF
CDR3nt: TGTGCCAGCAGCCAAGCTGCACTAGCGGTTTCTGGGGCCAACGTCCTGACTTTC

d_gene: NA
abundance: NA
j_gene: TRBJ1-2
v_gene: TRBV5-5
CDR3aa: CASSLNRFRDYGYTF
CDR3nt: TGTGCCAGCAGCTTAAACAGGTTTCGGGACTATGGCTACACCTTC

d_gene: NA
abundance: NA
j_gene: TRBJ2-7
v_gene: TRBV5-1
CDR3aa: CASSLETDIFYEQYF
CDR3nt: TGCGCCAGCAGCCTAGAGACAGATATATTCTACGAGCAGTACTTC

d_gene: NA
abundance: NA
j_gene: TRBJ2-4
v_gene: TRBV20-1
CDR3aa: CSTPISGSREQYF
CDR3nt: TGCAGTACCCCGATCTCAGGGTCAAGGGAGCAGTACTTC

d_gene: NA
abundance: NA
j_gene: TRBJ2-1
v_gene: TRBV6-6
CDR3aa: CASRNALPNEQFF
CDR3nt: TGTGCCAGCAGAAACGCACTACCAAATGAGCAGTTCTTC

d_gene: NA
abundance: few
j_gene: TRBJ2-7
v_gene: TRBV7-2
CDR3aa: CASSPTSALFHEQYF
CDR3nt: TGTGCCAGCAGCCCGACCAGCGCGCTTTTTCACGAGCAGTACTTC